What follows describes a single T cell receptor beta chain. The data are from a study of blood T cell repertoires in COVID-19. Background on the study: The United States, Italy and Spain were the sources of the acute and convalescent COVID-19 samples. From T cells, B-cell-depleted T cells, or PBMCs came the material, which was cDNA or gDNA.

The CDR3 has 14 amino acids. J lost 4 bases, V lost 1 base, and 1 base had no gene match. CDR1 and CDR2 from the germline V gene are SGHRS and YFSETQ. Original analysis: For nucleated cells, counts were estimated from reference gene primer amplification. Repertoires were generated with immunoSEQ multiplex PCR, while TCRdb's copy carries only in-frame clones and drops some. V and J calls and clone size follow that table, whereas D and trimming were derived from the DNA. The sample yields about 200,000 clones, 89% seen once. This clonotype was sampled from a man aged 35 to 55 with acute or convalescent COVID-19. The chain recombines TRBV5-1 with TRBJ2-1; the match to TRBD2 covers 8 bases. The source material was peripheral blood. In DNA form, the CDR3 reads TGCGCCAGCAGCTTGCGCGGGGGGTACAATGAGCAGTTCTTC. This encodes CASSLRGGYNEQFF.